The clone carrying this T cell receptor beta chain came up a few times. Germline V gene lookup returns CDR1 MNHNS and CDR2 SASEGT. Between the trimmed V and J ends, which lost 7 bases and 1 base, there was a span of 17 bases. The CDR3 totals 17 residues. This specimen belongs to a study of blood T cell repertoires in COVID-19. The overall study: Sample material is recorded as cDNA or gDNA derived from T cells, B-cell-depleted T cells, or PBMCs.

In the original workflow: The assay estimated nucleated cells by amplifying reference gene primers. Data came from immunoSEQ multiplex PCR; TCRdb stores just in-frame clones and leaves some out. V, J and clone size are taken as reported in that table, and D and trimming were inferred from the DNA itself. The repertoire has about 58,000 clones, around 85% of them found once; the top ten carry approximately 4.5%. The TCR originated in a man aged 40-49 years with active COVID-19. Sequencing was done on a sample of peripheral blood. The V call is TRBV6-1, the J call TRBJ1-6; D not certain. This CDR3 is CASNERGVRSYNSPLHF. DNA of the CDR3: TGTGCCAGCAATGAGCGGGGAGTCCGGTCCTATAATTCACCCCTCCACTTT.